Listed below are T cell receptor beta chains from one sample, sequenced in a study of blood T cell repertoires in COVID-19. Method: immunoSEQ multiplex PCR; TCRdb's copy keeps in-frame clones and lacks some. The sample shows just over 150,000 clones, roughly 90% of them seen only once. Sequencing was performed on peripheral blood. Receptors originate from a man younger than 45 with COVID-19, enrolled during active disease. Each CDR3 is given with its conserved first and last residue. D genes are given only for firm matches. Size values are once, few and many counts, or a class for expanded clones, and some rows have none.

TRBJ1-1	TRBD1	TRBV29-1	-	CSVGGTGGKDTEAFF	TGCAGCGTTGGCGGGACAGGGGGCAAGGACACTGAAGCTTTCTTT
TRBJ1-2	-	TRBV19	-	CASRQSSDYGYTF	TGTGCCAGTAGACAGTCGTCGGACTATGGCTACACCTTC
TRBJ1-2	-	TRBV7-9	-	CASSYYGQTNYGYTF	TGTGCCAGCAGCTACTACGGACAGACTAACTATGGCTACACCTTC
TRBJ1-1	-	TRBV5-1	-	CASSLQGMTGTEAFF	TGCGCCAGCAGCTTACAGGGAATGACGGGCACTGAAGCTTTCTTT
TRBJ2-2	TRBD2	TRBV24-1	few	CATSDWGLAGDRTGELFF	TGTGCCACCAGTGACTGGGGGCTAGCGGGAGATCGCACCGGGGAGCTGTTTTTT
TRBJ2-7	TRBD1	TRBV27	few	CASTPFSTGAYEQYF	TGTGCCAGCACCCCTTTCTCAACAGGGGCCTACGAGCAGTACTTC
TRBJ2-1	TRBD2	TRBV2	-	CASSKMGLAGYNEQFF	TGTGCCAGCAGCAAAATGGGGCTAGCGGGTTACAATGAGCAGTTCTTC
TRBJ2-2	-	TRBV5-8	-	CASSSGLHTGELFF	TGTGCCAGCAGCTCGGGACTGCACACCGGGGAGCTGTTTTTT
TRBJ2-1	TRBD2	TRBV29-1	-	CSVDLASGGHNEQFF	TGCAGCGTTGATTTGGCTAGCGGGGGCCACAATGAGCAGTTCTTC
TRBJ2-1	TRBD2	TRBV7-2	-	CASSFTSGVFNEQFF	TGTGCCAGCAGCTTCACTAGCGGGGTCTTCAATGAGCAGTTCTTC
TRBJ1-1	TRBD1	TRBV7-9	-	CASSPPPWGQGRTEAFF	TGTGCCAGCAGCCCACCGCCGTGGGGACAGGGACGCACTGAAGCTTTCTTT
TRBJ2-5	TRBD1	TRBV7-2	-	CASSADRGRETQYF	TGTGCCAGCAGCGCCGACAGGGGCAGAGAGACCCAGTACTTC
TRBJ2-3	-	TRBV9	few	CASSVAVSTDTQYF	TGTGCCAGCAGCGTAGCGGTTAGCACAGATACGCAGTATTTT
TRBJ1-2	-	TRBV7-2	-	CASSLFSPQGSVGYTF	TGTGCCAGCAGCTTATTCTCCCCACAGGGCTCGGTAGGCTACACCTTC
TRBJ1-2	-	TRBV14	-	CASSHRTDIITYGYTF	TGTGCCAGCAGCCACCGGACGGACATTATAACTTATGGCTACACCTTC
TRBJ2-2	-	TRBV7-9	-	CASSPRDFARYGTGELFF	TGTGCCAGCAGCCCCCGGGACTTCGCACGCTACGGAACCGGGGAGCTGTTTTTT
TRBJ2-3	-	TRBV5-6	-	CASSLDWGSTDTQYF	TGTGCCAGCAGCTTGGATTGGGGCTCGACAGATACGCAGTATTTT
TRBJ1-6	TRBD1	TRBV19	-	CASSSGTENSPLHF	TGTGCCAGTAGTAGCGGGACAGAGAATTCACCCCTCCACTTT
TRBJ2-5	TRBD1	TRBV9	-	CASSATYRQGQETQYF	TGTGCCAGCAGCGCGACCTACCGACAGGGGCAAGAGACCCAGTACTTC
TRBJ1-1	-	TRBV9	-	CASSVGGRTEAFF	TGTGCCAGCAGCGTAGGGGGGCGCACTGAAGCTTTCTTT
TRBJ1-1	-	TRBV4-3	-	CASSHIGTGLLSHF	TGCGCCAGCAGCCATATTGGCACAGGGCTGTTAAGCCATTTT
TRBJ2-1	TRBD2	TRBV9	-	CASSVGTSGGWSEQFF	TGTGCCAGCAGCGTTGGGACTAGCGGGGGGTGGAGTGAGCAGTTCTTC
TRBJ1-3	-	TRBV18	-	CASSPPGVSSGNTIYF	TGTGCCAGCTCACCACCGGGAGTAAGCTCTGGAAACACCATATATTTT
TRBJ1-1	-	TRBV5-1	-	CASSRTDSEAFF	TGCGCCAGCAGCCGGACAGATTCTGAAGCTTTCTTT
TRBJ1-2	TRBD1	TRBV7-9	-	CASSYGQGWDYGYTF	TGTGCCAGCAGCTACGGACAGGGTTGGGACTATGGCTACACCTTC
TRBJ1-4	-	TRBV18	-	CASSPRTGDEKLFF	TGTGCCAGCTCCCCCAGGACGGGGGACGAAAAACTGTTTTTT
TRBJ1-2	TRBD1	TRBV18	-	CASSPDRTYGYTF	TGTGCCAGCTCGCCGGACAGGACCTATGGCTACACCTTC
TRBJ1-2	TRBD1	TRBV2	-	CASSDGTGYLSGYTF	TGTGCCAGCAGTGACGGGACAGGGTATCTTTCTGGCTACACCTTC
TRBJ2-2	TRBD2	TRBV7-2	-	CASSLVRVAGGGNTGELFF	TGTGCCAGCAGCTTAGTGCGTGTAGCGGGAGGTGGGAACACCGGGGAGCTGTTTTTT
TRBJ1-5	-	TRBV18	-	CASSPMASANQPQHF	TGTGCCAGCTCACCTATGGCGTCAGCGAATCAGCCCCAGCATTTT
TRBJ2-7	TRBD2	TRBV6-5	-	CASRSGTSGSYEQYF	TGTGCCAGCAGGTCCGGGACTAGCGGGAGTTACGAGCAGTACTTC
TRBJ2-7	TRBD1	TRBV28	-	CASSFGWTGPYEQYF	TGTGCCAGCAGTTTTGGTTGGACAGGTCCGTACGAGCAGTACTTC
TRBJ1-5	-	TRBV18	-	CASSPSREASNQPQHF	TGTGCCAGCTCACCATCCAGGGAAGCTAGCAATCAGCCCCAGCATTTT
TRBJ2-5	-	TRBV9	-	CASSVLGLQETQYF	TGTGCCAGCAGCGTTTTAGGACTACAAGAGACCCAGTACTTC
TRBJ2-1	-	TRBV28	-	CAIQFASDNEQFF	TGTGCCATCCAGTTTGCCTCTGACAATGAGCAGTTCTTC
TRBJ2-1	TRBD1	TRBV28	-	CASSFPTGHFSYNEQFF	TGTGCCAGCAGTTTCCCGACAGGGCATTTCTCCTACAATGAGCAGTTCTTC
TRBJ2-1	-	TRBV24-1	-	CATSDLQSVESNEQFF	TGTGCCACCAGTGATTTGCAGAGCGTCGAGTCCAATGAGCAGTTCTTC
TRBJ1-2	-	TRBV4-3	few	CASSQARYANYGYTF	TGCGCCAGCAGCCAAGCGAGATACGCCAACTATGGCTACACCTTC
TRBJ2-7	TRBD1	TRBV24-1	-	CATATRDRGFYEQYF	TGTGCCACCGCTACCCGGGACAGGGGGTTCTACGAGCAGTACTTC
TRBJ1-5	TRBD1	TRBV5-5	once	CASSWTGGNQPQHF	TGTGCCAGCAGCTGGACAGGGGGGAATCAGCCCCAGCATTTT
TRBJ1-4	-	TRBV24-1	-	CATSDPTGPDGKLFF	TGTGCCACCAGTGATCCTACAGGGCCAGACGGAAAACTGTTTTTT
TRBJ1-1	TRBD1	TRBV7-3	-	CASSPTQGASEAFF	TGTGCCAGCAGCCCAACGCAGGGGGCGTCTGAAGCTTTCTTT
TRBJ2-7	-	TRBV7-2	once	CASSFIGGDEQYF	TGTGCCAGCAGCTTCATAGGGGGGGACGAGCAGTACTTC
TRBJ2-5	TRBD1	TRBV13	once	CASSFTGGWETQYF	TGTGCCAGCAGCTTCACAGGGGGCTGGGAGACCCAGTACTTC
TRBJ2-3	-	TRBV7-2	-	CASSLDPTSMTDTQYF	TGTGCCAGCAGCTTAGATCCTACTAGCATGACAGATACGCAGTATTTT
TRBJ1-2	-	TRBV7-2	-	CASSPAGGYGYTF	TGTGCCAGCAGCCCCGCCGGGGGCTATGGCTACACCTTC
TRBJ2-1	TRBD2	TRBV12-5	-	CASGLSAGGHYNEQFF	TGTGCTAGTGGTTTATCTGCGGGGGGGCATTACAATGAGCAGTTCTTC
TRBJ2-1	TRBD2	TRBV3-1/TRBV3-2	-	CASSLGTSGTYNEQFF	TGTGCCAGCAGCCTGGGGACTAGCGGGACCTACAATGAGCAGTTCTTC
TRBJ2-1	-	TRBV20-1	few	CSASRGGTGYYNEQFF	TGCAGTGCTAGTAGGGGAGGGACAGGATATTACAATGAGCAGTTCTTC
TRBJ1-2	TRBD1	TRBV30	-	CAWSRGQGASSYTF	TGTGCCTGGAGTAGGGGACAGGGGGCATCTAGCTACACCTTC
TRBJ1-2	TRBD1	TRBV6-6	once	CASSSPDRGYGYTF	TGTGCCAGCAGTTCCCCCGACAGGGGGTATGGCTACACCTTC
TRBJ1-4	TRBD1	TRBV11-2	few	CASSPGTGLVTNEKLFF	TGTGCCAGCAGCCCCGGGACAGGGCTAGTAACTAATGAAAAACTGTTTTTT
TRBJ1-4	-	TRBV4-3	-	CASSQLTGFATNEKLFF	TGCGCCAGCAGCCAGTTGACAGGTTTTGCAACTAATGAAAAACTGTTTTTT
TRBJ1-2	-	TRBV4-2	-	CASSQPGQMQSYTF	TGTGCCAGCAGCCAGCCGGGACAAATGCAGAGCTACACCTTC
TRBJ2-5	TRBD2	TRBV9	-	CASSVGTSGGQETQYF	TGTGCCAGCAGCGTAGGGACTAGCGGGGGTCAAGAGACCCAGTACTTC